This T cell receptor beta chain came from a study of OX40 agonist ivuxolimab in advanced cancers. About the investigation overall: Ivuxolimab was a fully human IgG2 agonistic monoclonal antibody targeting the costimulatory receptor OX40 (CD134). Patients were allowed to have had prior anti-PD-1, anti-PD-L1 or anti-CTLA-4 therapy, and 40% to 45% of the dose-escalation patients had previously received checkpoint inhibitors. In the dose-escalation cohort, around four fifths of patients were male, and the mean age was around 60 years, with a range of roughly 23 to 85. Partial responses occurred in three dose-escalation patients: two with cutaneous melanoma and one with hepatocellular carcinoma. Of the approximately 50 dose-escalation patients, hepatocellular carcinoma was present in about 20, melanoma in roughly 15, renal cell carcinoma in 9 and head and neck cancer in 9. The purpose of peripheral TCRbeta sequencing was to test whether ivuxolimab changed TCR sequence diversity and led to clonal T-cell expansion. The paper covers the monotherapy dose-escalation part of the phase I ivuxolimab trial, which included N of about 50 patients. Intravenous ivuxolimab was administered to patients every 2 weeks at six dose levels: 0.01, 0.1, 0.3, 1.5, 3 and 10 mg/kg.

Study-level results and caveats: Low levels of normalized T-cell clonal expansion were also seen in some nonresponding patients. In the 0.1-3.0 mg/kg groups, partial responders were among the patients with the lowest normalized peripheral clonal expansion, particularly in CD8+ T cells. At doses from 0.1 to 3.0 mg/kg, clonal expansion was seen in both CD4+ and CD8+ blood T cells between baseline and week 6. Antigen specificity was not determined for the clonally expanded peripheral T cells. After ivuxolimab, more expanded clones were found on average in CD8+ T cells than in CD4+ T cells.

To sequence the TCRbeta CDR3 region, genomic DNA was isolated from the sorted cells. The immunoSEQ Assay was used to sequence the TCRbeta CDR3 regions. Imported from immuneACCESS, the table was reduced by TCRdb to in-frame sequences with V and J called. These copies leave out some clones; in studies compared against another copy, an unresolved V gene accounts for under half, and the cause of the remainder is not known. The sample table holds about 79,000 clones, of which 70% to 90% were seen once. The ten largest clones take up 0.85% to 1% of the sample. The trial excluded patients who had a history of autoimmune disease or who were on systemic immunosuppression. Peripheral blood for TCR sequencing was collected from all dose cohorts at baseline, on cycle 4 day 1, and on cycle 7 day 1. The samples were drawn from a first-in-human, open-label, multicenter phase I dose-escalation trial of ivuxolimab. Adults with locally advanced or metastatic melanoma, renal cell carcinoma, hepatocellular carcinoma or head and neck squamous cell carcinoma were enrolled in the trial. Before TCR sequencing, CD4+ T cells and CD8+ T cells were sorted from peripheral blood as separate populations.

V gives up 3 bases and J gives up 7 bases, and the segment between their germline ends measures 9 bases. The cysteine opens and the phenylalanine closes a CDR3 of 12 amino acids. The read is trimmed to its CDR3 DNA, 36 bases read in frame from base 1. From the germline V gene, CDR1 is SNHLY and CDR2 is FYNNEI. This clone was observed a handful of times. There is no known antigen for this receptor. Per-base quality was not reported, and no clone a single base away is much larger than it. The rearranged segments are TRBV2 and TRBJ1-2, with the D gene too uncertain to name. The clonotype originates from an adult with an advanced solid tumor such as melanoma, head and neck, liver or kidney cancer. Sequences were derived from CD4+ or CD8+ T cells sorted from blood, sampled in a trial of the OX40 agonist ivuxolimab. The DNA is as follows: TGTGCCAGCAGTGATAAGGGAATTGGCTACACCTTC. The encoded protein is CASSDKGIGYTF.